The clone carrying this T cell receptor beta chain was picked up a small number of times. This specimen belongs to a study of OX40 agonist ivuxolimab in advanced cancers. This table comes from immunoSEQ multiplex PCR, and its TCRdb copy is limited to in-frame clones, with some not included. The sample comprises 55,000 to 70,000 clones, roughly 86% of which are singletons, and roughly 1.3% rests with the top ten. The CDR3 consists of 14 residues. Germline CDR1 and CDR2: SGDLS and YYNGEE. V shed 0 bases and J shed 7 bases, with 10 bases lying between them. J is TRBJ2-2 and V is TRBV9; D perhaps matches TRBD1 (5 bases). The clonotype was recovered from an adult with an advanced solid tumor such as melanoma, head and neck, liver or kidney cancer. Sequencing was performed on CD4+ or CD8+ T cells sorted from blood, taken in a trial of the OX40 agonist ivuxolimab. This chain's CDR3 is CASSVGRVGGELFF. In nucleotides, the CDR3 is TGTGCCAGCAGCGTAGGCAGGGTGGGCGGGGAGCTGTTTTTT.